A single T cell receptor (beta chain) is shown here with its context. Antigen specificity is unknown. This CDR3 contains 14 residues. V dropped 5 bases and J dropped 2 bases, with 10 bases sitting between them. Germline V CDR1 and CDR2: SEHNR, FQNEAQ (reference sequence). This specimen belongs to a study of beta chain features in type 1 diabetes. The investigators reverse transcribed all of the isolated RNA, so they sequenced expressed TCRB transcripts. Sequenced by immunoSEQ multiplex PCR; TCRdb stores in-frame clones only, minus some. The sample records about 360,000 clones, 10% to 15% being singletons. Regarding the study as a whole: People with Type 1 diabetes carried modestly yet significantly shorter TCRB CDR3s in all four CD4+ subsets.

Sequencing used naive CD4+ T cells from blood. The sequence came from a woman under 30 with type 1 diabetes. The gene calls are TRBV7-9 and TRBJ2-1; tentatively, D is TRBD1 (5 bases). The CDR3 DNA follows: TGTGCCAGCAGCCCACAGGACCCCTACAATGAGCAGTTCTTC. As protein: CASSPQDPYNEQFF.